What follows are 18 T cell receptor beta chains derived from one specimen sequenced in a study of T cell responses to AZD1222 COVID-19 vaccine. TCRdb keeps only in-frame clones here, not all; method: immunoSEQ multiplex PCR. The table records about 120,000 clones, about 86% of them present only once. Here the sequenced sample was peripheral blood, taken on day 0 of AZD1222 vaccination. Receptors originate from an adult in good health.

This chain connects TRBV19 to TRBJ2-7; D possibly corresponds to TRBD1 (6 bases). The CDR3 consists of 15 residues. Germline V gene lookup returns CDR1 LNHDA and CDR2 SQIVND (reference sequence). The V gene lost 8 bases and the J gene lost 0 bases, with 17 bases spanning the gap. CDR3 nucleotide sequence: TGTGCCAGTCGAACAGGGCACCAATCCTCCTACGAGCAGTACTTC. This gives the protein CASRTGHQSSYEQYF.

The CDR3 DNA reads TGTGCCAGCAGCTATAAGGGAGACCAGCCCCAGCATTTT. Residues: CASSYKGDQPQHF. V and J are TRBV7-2 and TRBJ1-5; D is unclear. The CDR3 loop spans 13 amino acids. V was clipped by 4 bases and J by 7 bases, with 11 bases between them. Germline V gene data show CDR1 as SGHTA and CDR2 as FQGNSA.

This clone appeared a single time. The CDR3 bases are TGTGCCAGCAGACGCGACACGGTGAACACTGAAGCTTTCTTT. It is translated as CASRRDTVNTEAFF. V gene TRBV6-5 combines with J gene TRBJ1-1, with no clear D. V dropped 6 bases and J dropped 0 bases, with 11 bases sitting between them. The CDR3 length is 14 residues. Germline lookup yields CDR1 MNHEY and CDR2 SVGAGI.

As DNA, the CDR3 is TGTGCCAGCAGTACCCTGGGGTCACCCCTCCACTTT. This gives the protein CASSTLGSPLHF. The V gene is TRBV12-3 or TRBV12-4, the J gene TRBJ1-6, with D unresolved. Trimming took off 5 bases at V and 10 bases at J, with 9 bases between the two ends. CDR3 length: 12 residues.

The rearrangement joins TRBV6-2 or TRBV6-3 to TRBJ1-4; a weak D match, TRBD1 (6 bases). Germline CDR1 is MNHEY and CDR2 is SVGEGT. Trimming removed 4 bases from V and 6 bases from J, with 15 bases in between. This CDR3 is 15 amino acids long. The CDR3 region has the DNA TGTGCCAGCAGTTTCGTATCAGGGGTCGATGAAAAACTGTTTTTT. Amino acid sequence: CASSFVSGVDEKLFF.

CDR3 protein: CASGITGSNPTGYTF. The DNA for the CDR3 is TGTGCCAGTGGGATCACAGGGAGTAATCCGACTGGCTACACCTTC. J is TRBJ1-2 and V is TRBV19; TRBD1 is a possible D gene (6 bases). CDR1 and CDR2 (germline): LNHDA, SQIVND (reference sequence). The CDR3 has 15 residues. V was pared by 8 bases and J by 7 bases, with 23 bases between.

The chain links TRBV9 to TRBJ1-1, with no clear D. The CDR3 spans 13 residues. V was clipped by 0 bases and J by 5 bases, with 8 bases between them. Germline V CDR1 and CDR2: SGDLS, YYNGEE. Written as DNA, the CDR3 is TGTGCCAGCAGCGTAGTATTCGGGACTGAAGCTTTCTTT. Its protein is CASSVVFGTEAFF. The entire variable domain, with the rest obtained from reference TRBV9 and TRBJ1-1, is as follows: DSGVTQTPKHLITATGQRVTLRCSPRSGDLSVYWYQQSLDQGLQFLIQYYNGEERAKGNILERFSAQQFPDLHSELNLSSLELGDSALYFCASSVVFGTEAFFGQGTRLTVV.

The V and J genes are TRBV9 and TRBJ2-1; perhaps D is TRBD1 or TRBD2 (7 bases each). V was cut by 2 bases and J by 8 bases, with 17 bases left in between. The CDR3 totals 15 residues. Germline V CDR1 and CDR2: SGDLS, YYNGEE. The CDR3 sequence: CASSVAPGGADEQFF. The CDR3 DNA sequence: TGTGCCAGCAGCGTCGCTCCAGGGGGGGCCGATGAGCAGTTCTTC.

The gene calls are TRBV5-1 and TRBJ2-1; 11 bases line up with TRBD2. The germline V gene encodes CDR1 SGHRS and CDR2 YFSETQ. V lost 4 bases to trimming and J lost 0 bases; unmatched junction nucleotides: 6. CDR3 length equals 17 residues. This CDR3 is CASSLPTSGTSYNEQFF. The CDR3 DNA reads TGCGCCAGCAGCCTCCCGACTAGCGGGACCTCCTACAATGAGCAGTTCTTC. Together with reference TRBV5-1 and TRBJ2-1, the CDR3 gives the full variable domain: KAGVTQTPRYLIKTRGQQVTLSCSPISGHRSVSWYQQTPGQGLQFLFEYFSETQRNKGNFPGRFSGRQFSNSRSEMNVSTLELGDSALYLCASSLPTSGTSYNEQFFGPGTRLTVL.

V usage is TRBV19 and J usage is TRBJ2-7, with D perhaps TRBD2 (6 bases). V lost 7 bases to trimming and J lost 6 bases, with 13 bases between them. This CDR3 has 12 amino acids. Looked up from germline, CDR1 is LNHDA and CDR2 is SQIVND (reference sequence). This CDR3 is CASITGDGEQYF. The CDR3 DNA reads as TGTGCCAGTATCACGGGGGACGGCGAGCAGTACTTC.

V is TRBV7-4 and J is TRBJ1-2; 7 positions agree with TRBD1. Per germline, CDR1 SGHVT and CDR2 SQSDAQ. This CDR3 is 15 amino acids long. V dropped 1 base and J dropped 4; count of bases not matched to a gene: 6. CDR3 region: CASSLGQGVGYGYTF. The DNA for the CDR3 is TGTGCCAGCAGCTTAGGGCAGGGGGTAGGCTATGGCTACACCTTC.

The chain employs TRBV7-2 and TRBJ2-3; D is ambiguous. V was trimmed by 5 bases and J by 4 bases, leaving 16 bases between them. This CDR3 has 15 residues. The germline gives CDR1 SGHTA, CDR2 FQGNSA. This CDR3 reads CASSPVSTSADTQYF. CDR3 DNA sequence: TGTGCCAGCAGCCCCGTTTCGACCTCGGCAGATACGCAGTATTTT.

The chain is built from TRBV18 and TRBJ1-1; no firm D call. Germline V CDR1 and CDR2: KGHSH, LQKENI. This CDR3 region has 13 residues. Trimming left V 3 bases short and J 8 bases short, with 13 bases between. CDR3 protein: CASSPNRAIEAFF. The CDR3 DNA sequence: TGTGCCAGCTCACCTAACCGGGCCATAGAAGCTTTCTTT.

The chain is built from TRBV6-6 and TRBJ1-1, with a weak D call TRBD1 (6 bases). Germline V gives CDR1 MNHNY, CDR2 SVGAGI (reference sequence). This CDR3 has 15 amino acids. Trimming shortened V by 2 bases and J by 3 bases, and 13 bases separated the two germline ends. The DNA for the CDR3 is TGTGCCAGCAGTTACCCACAGGGCCAGGACACTGAAGCTTTCTTT. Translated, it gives CASSYPQGQDTEAFF.

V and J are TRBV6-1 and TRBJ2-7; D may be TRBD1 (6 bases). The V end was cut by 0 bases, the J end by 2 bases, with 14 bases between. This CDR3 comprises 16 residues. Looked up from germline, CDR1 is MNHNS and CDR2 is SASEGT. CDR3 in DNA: TGTGCCAGCAGTGAAGCGACGACAGGCCCGACCTACGAGCAGTACTTC. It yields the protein CASSEATTGPTYEQYF.

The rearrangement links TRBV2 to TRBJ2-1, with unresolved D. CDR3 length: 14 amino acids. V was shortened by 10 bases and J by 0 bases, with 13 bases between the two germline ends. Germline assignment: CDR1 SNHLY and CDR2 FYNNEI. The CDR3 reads CAKGGGYSYNEQFF. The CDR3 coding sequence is TGTGCCAAAGGCGGCGGTTACTCCTACAATGAGCAGTTCTTC.

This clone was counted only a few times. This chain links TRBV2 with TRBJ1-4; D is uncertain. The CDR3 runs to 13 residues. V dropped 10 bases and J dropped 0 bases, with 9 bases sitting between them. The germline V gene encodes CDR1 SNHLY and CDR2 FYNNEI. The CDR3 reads CAIRVATNEKLFF. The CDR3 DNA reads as TGTGCCATAAGAGTTGCAACTAATGAAAAACTGTTTTTT.

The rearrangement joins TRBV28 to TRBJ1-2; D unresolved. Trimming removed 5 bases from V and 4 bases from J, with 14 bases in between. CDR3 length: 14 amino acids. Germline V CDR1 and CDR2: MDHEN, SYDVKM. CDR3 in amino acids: CASSGSGHSYGYTF. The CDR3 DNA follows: TGTGCCAGCAGTGGAAGCGGGCATAGCTATGGCTACACCTTC.